These 17 T cell receptor beta chains were all obtained from the same sample, sequenced in a study of cytomegalovirus exposure and HLA in healthy donors. 13 Jbeta primers and 60 Vbeta primers were used for the PCR. The table came from immunoSEQ multiplex PCR; TCRdb's copy has only in-frame clones and leaves some out. The table has just over 150,000 clones, 86% seen once. The sequenced sample was PBMCs. These receptors originate from a young woman in good health and CMV-seronegative.

The chain couples TRBV19 to TRBJ1-5, with a weak D call TRBD1 (6 bases). V was shortened by 5 bases and J by 4 bases, with 9 bases between the two germline ends. The CDR3 is made up of 13 amino acids. CDR1 and CDR2 from the germline V gene are LNHDA and SQIVND (reference sequence). This CDR3 is CASSVTGNQPQHF. The CDR3 coding sequence is TGTGCCAGTAGTGTGACAGGTAATCAGCCCCAGCATTTT. The full variable domain, completed using reference TRBV19 and TRBJ1-5, is DGGITQSPKYLFRKEGQNVTLSCEQNLNHDAMYWYRQDPGQGLRLIYYSQIVNDFQKGDIAEGYSVSREKKESFPLTVTSAQKNPTAFYLCASSVTGNQPQHFGDGTRLSIL.

The chain carries TRBV4-2 and TRBJ2-7; 8 nucleotides align to TRBD2. The CDR3 sequence is 15 residues long. The V and J ends lost 3 bases and 2 bases, in that order; junction bases with no gene match: 6. Germline V gene data show CDR1 as LGHNA and CDR2 as YNFKEQ. DNA of the CDR3: TGTGCCAGCAGCCACGGACTAGCCGAAACCTACGAGCAGTACTTC. Protein: CASSHGLAETYEQYF.

The chain uses TRBV21-1 and TRBJ2-1; whether TRBD2, the table's D call, matches the DNA was not checked. TRBV21-1 is a documented pseudogene. The length of the CDR3 is 15 residues. The CDR3 nucleotides are TGTGCCAGCAGCAGGCAAGCGGGAGGGCCTAATGAGCAGTTCTTC. Translating gives CASSRQAGGPNEQFF.

This clone was seen more than once but under ten times. This chain links TRBV15 with TRBJ2-6; D is possibly TRBD1 (5 bases). The CDR3 covers 15 residues. Germline loops: CDR1 LNHNV, CDR2 YYDKDF (reference sequence). The ends were cut back, 3 bases at V and 0 bases at J, with 6 bases in the middle. The CDR3 DNA is TGTGCCACCAGCAGCAGGGACTCTGGGGCCAACGTCCTGACTTTC. Translation: CATSSRDSGANVLTF.

The CDR3: CASSLGFGGGTDTQYF. The DNA for the CDR3 is TGTGCCAGCAGCTTAGGTTTTGGCGGGGGGACAGATACGCAGTATTTT. The chain employs TRBV7-2 and TRBJ2-3; 8 bases align to TRBD2. This CDR3 has 16 amino acids. V shed 1 base and J 3 bases; nucleotides not matched to a gene: 6. Germline loops: CDR1 SGHTA, CDR2 FQGNSA.

The J gene is TRBJ1-3, the V gene TRBV9; D is possibly TRBD1 (5 bases). V was shortened by 0 bases and J by 4 bases, with 14 bases between the two germline ends. This CDR3 spans 16 amino acids. Germline loops: CDR1 SGDLS, CDR2 YYNGEE. The chain's CDR3 is CASSVAGGAGGNTIYF. As DNA, the CDR3 is TGTGCCAGCAGCGTAGCCGGGGGAGCGGGCGGAAACACCATATATTTT. Filled out from reference TRBV9 and TRBJ1-3, the complete variable domain reads DSGVTQTPKHLITATGQRVTLRCSPRSGDLSVYWYQQSLDQGLQFLIQYYNGEERAKGNILERFSAQQFPDLHSELNLSSLELGDSALYFCASSVAGGAGGNTIYFGEGSWLTVV.

The chain is built from TRBV11-2 and TRBJ2-3, with a possible D match to TRBD2 (5 bases). Germline V lookup: CDR1 SGHAT, CDR2 FQNNGV. Trimming cost V 7 bases and J 6 bases, with 14 bases left between them. The CDR3 has 13 residues. The CDR3 bases are TGTGCCAGCAACCTAGGGAGAGACGATACGCAGTATTTT. Translation gives CASNLGRDDTQYF.

The V and J genes are TRBV28 and TRBJ2-7, with TRBD1 matching over 7 bases. CDR1 is MDHEN and CDR2 is SYDVKM in the germline V gene. The CDR3 loop spans 16 amino acids. V gave up 2 bases and J gave up 5 bases; unmatched junction bases: 12. DNA for the CDR3: TGTGCCAGCAGTTTAGGACAACAGGGGAACTTCCACGAGCAGTACTTC. It is translated as CASSLGQQGNFHEQYF.

The chain carries TRBV5-1 and TRBJ2-5; a possible D gene is TRBD1 (5 bases). Between the trimmed V and J ends, which lost 0 bases and 3 bases, there was a span of 9 bases. Germline V gene lookup returns CDR1 SGHRS and CDR2 YFSETQ. CDR3 size: 14 residues. CDR3 DNA: TGCGCCAGCAGCTTGGCCAGGGAAAAAGAGACCCAGTACTTC. Its protein is CASSLAREKETQYF.

The gene calls are TRBV9 and TRBJ2-1; 14 bases line up with TRBD2. Germline V gene lookup returns CDR1 SGDLS and CDR2 YYNGEE. The CDR3 loop spans 18 amino acids. Trimming at V came to 4 bases and at J to 8 bases, leaving 14 bases not matched to a gene. The CDR3 DNA is TGTGCCAGCAGCCCCTACTCGGGACTAGCGGGAGCGAGAGATGAGCAGTTCTTC. Translated: CASSPYSGLAGARDEQFF.

The chain recombines TRBV5-1 with TRBJ1-2, with 7 bases aligning to TRBD1. Per germline, CDR1 SGHRS and CDR2 YFSETQ. The CDR3 spans 15 residues. V was pared by 4 bases and J by 6 bases, with 12 bases of the junction left unmatched. Written as DNA, the CDR3 is TGCGCCAGCAGCCTTCGACAGGGATCGTTCGATGGCTACACCTTC. It is translated as CASSLRQGSFDGYTF.

In its sample, this clone was seen once. V and J are TRBV19 and TRBJ1-1, with D hard to call. Germline assignment: CDR1 LNHDA and CDR2 SQIVND (reference sequence). The CDR3 runs to 13 residues. V was pared by 3 bases and J by 0 bases, with 5 bases between. CDR3 coding DNA: TGTGCCAGTAGTATTGGAGTGAACACTGAAGCTTTCTTT. Its translation: CASSIGVNTEAFF.

This clone was observed a handful of times. J is TRBJ1-2 and V is TRBV30; D is perhaps TRBD1 (5 bases). This CDR3 comprises 15 residues. Germline assignment: CDR1 GTSNPN and CDR2 SVGIG (reference sequence). The V gene lost 0 bases and the J gene lost 6 bases, with 17 bases spanning the gap. The chain's CDR3 is CAWSVLGGAVNGYTF. CDR3 bases: TGTGCCTGGAGTGTACTAGGCGGGGCAGTTAATGGCTACACCTTC. The full variable domain, with the rest looked up from reference TRBV30 and TRBJ1-2, is SQTIHQWPATLVQPVGSPLSLECTVEGTSNPNLYWYRQAAGRGLQLLFYSVGIGQISSEVPQNLSASRPQDRQFILSSKKLLLSDSGFYLCAWSVLGGAVNGYTFGSGTRLTVV.

The chain couples TRBV18 to TRBJ1-3, with D possibly matching TRBD1 (6 bases). CDR1 and CDR2 from the germline V gene are KGHSH and LQKENI. The CDR3 length is 16 residues. Trimming stripped 5 bases from V and 0 bases from J, with 14 bases between. The CDR3 DNA follows: TGTGCCAGCTCATTTCCAACAGGGCACTCTGGAAACACCATATATTTT. Its protein is CASSFPTGHSGNTIYF. Drawing the rest from reference TRBV18 and TRBJ1-3, the complete variable domain is NAGVMQNPRHLVRRRGQEARLRCSPMKGHSHVYWYRQLPEEGLKFMVYLQKENIIDESGMPKERFSAEFPKEGPSILRIQQVVRGDSAAYFCASSFPTGHSGNTIYFGEGSWLTVV.

Comments on this clone: The junction differs from germline at one of its ends, possibly a read error. The V gene is TRBV28, the J gene TRBJ1-2; unclear D gene. Germline CDR1 MDHEN, CDR2 SYDVKM. CDR3 length equals 18 residues. The CDR3 coding sequence is TGTACCAGCAGTTTAGTTCTGGTAGGCAGGCGATTAAACTATGGCTACACCTTC. The encoded protein is CTSSLVLVGRRLNYGYTF.

The chain carries TRBV4-1 and TRBJ2-5, with TRBD2 matching 14 bases. TRBJ2-7 matches the DNA end more closely, so the J call is doubtful. Germline V gene sequence: CDR1 MGHRA, CDR2 YSYEKL. The CDR3 is 20 amino acids. The CDR3 DNA sequence: TGCGCCAGCAGCCAGAACTCACCGGGACTAGCGGGAGTGTGGCTTAACGAGCAGTACTTC. Its protein is CASSQNSPGLAGVWLNEQYF.

This clone was picked up one time. The CDR3 DNA reads TGTGCCAGCAGCCCGACCGGGTCACCCCTCCACTTT. Its translation is CASSPTGSPLHF. The V gene is TRBV28, the J gene TRBJ1-6; D unresolved. Trimming shortened V by 6 bases and J by 10 bases, and 10 bases separated the two germline ends. The CDR3 has 12 amino acids. The germline V gene encodes CDR1 MDHEN and CDR2 SYDVKM.